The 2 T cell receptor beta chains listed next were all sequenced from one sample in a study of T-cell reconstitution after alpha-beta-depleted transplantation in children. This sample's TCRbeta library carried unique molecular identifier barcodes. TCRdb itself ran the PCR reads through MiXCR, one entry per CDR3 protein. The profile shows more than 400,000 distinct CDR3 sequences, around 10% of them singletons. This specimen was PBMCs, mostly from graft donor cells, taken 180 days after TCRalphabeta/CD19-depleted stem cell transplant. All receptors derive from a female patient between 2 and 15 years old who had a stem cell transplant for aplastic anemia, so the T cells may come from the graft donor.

In nucleotides, the CDR3 is TGCAGTGCCAGGGGCGGGAGGGGGTACAATGAGCAGTTCTTC. It yields the protein CSARGGRGYNEQFF. The chain employs TRBV20-1 and TRBJ2-1, with 9 bases identical to TRBD2. Trimming took 6 bases from V and 4 from J; bases not matched to a gene: 7. Germline V lookup: CDR1 DFQATT, CDR2 SNEGSKA (reference sequence). This CDR3 is built from 14 residues.

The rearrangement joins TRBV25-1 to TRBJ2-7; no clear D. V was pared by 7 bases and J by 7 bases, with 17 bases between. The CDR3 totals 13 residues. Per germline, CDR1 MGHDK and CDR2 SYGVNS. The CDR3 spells CASTIGGYDEQYF. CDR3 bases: TGTGCCAGCACGATTGGCGGTTACGATGAGCAGTACTTC.